One TCR beta chain is described in this entry. Antigen unknown. Treatment specified: around 19 received Ad26.COV2.S at low or high dose, single or two shots; 5 received placebo; per-sample allocation not given. Sampling was done on day 63 after the first vaccine or placebo injection. As its vector, the vaccine had Ad26, which expressed Wuhan-strain SARS-CoV-2 spike. The data were obtained in a study of Ad26.COV2.S vaccination and SARS-CoV-2 variants. Whole-study results and caveats: With respect to non-spike TCR breadth, vaccine and placebo recipients were similar.

The protocol was immunoSEQ multiplex PCR, while the TCRdb copy is restricted to in-frame clones and leaves out a portion. The data show approximately 410,000 clones, around 93% seen once. The clonotype was recovered from a person between 18 and 65 years old who received the Ad26.COV2.S COVID-19 vaccine or a placebo. Here the sequenced sample was peripheral blood, taken in a trial of Ad26.COV2.S vaccine versus placebo.

CDR3 DNA: TGTGCCAGTAGGGGCGGGCCGAACACTGAAGCTTTCTTT. Protein sequence: CASRGGPNTEAFF. V gene TRBV19 combines with J gene TRBJ1-1; D remains ambiguous. The CDR3 is 13 residues long. The ends were cut back, 6 bases at V and 1 base at J, with 9 bases in the middle. The V gene's germline CDR1 is LNHDA and CDR2 SQIVND (reference sequence).